This TCR beta chain comes out of a study of T-cell reconstitution after alpha-beta-depleted transplantation in children. Study observations and caveats: There were some patients whose high TCRbeta diversity at day 60 came from surviving recipient T cells and thymic progenitors.

Points on this clonotype: No antigen is known for it.

Molecular barcoding with unique molecular identifiers was used for the TCRbeta library. TCRdb re-derived calls from the PCR reads in MiXCR, one entry per CDR3 protein. The data hold 700,000 to 950,000 distinct CDR3 sequences, with around 17% observed a single time. There are 14 residues in the CDR3. Trimming removed 8 bases at V and 4 bases at J, with 15 bases between. The germline gives CDR1 MNHEY, CDR2 SMNVEV (reference sequence). The TCR was taken from a male patient younger than 18 who had a stem cell transplant for acute lymphoblastic leukemia, so the T cells may come from the graft donor. The specimen was PBMCs, mostly from graft donor cells, collected 360 days after TCRalphabeta/CD19-depleted stem cell transplant. This chain joins TRBV27 and TRBJ2-1; TRBD2 might be the D (5 bases). This chain's CDR3 is CASGSGSGYNEQFF. The CDR3, as DNA: TGTGCCAGCGGATCAGGCTCGGGGTACAATGAGCAGTTCTTC.